The next 14 T cell receptor beta chains were all read from a single sample in a study of blood T cell repertoires in COVID-19. Sequenced by immunoSEQ multiplex PCR; TCRdb stores in-frame clones only, minus some. The table has some 250,000 clones, just over 90% seen once; the top ten hold about 2.3%. Material for sequencing was PBMCs or T cells enriched from blood (not recorded which). These receptors were collected from a woman in her forties with acute COVID-19.

The V gene is TRBV12-2, the J gene TRBJ2-7; TRBD2, as called in the table, went unchecked against the DNA. TRBV12-2 is a pseudogene locus. The CDR3 extends over 15 amino acids. The CDR3 DNA reads as TGTGCAAGTCGCACCAGCTCCGGACTGTCCTACGAGCAGTACTTC. Translated: CASRTSSGLSYEQYF.

The chain has TRBV18 and TRBJ2-5; D gene unclear. V was trimmed by 6 bases and J by 5 bases, leaving 13 bases between them. Germline V gives CDR1 KGHSH, CDR2 LQKENI. CDR3 length: 13 residues. CDR3 protein: CASSNHPGETQYF. The CDR3 nucleotides are TGTGCCAGCTCTAATCACCCCGGGGAGACCCAGTACTTC.

This chain joins TRBV10-3 and TRBJ1-5; TRBD1 matches at 7 bases. Germline V gene sequence: CDR1 ENHRY, CDR2 SYGVKD. The J segment lost 3 bases and the V segment lost 8 bases, leaving 4 bases of the junction unmatched. The CDR3 contains 13 residues. Here the CDR3 reads CAIRDSYNQPQHF. CDR3 in DNA: TGTGCCATCCGGGACAGCTACAATCAGCCCCAGCATTTT.

The V call is TRBV30, the J call TRBJ1-6, with D possibly being TRBD1 (5 bases). The CDR3 has 11 amino acids. V lost 5 bases to trimming and J lost 14 bases, with 13 bases between them. Germline V CDR1 and CDR2: GTSNPN, SVGIG (reference sequence). The CDR3 loop reads CAWAQGGTLHF. The CDR3 nucleotides are TGTGCCTGGGCCCAGGGTGGCACCCTCCACTTT.

The chain has TRBV30 and TRBJ2-2; 7 bases match TRBD1. Germline CDR1 is GTSNPN and CDR2 is SVGIG (reference sequence). CDR3 length: 14 amino acids. With V trimmed by 6 bases and J by 0 bases, 4 bases remained unmatched. The CDR3 spells CACFGTANTGELFF. The CDR3 region has the DNA TGTGCCTGTTTCGGGACAGCGAACACCGGGGAGCTGTTTTTT.

The V call is TRBV5-1, the J call TRBJ2-3; 13 nucleotides align to TRBD2. V lost 2 bases to trimming and J lost 1 base; unmatched junction nucleotides: 1. Looked up from germline, CDR1 is SGHRS and CDR2 is YFSETQ. The CDR3 has 16 residues. CDR3 region: CASSFGLAGGTDTQYF. The DNA of the CDR3 is TGCGCCAGCAGCTTCGGACTAGCGGGGGGCACAGATACGCAGTATTTT.

The chain carries TRBV10-3 and TRBJ2-1; 12 bases fit TRBD2. V gave up 6 bases and J gave up 4 bases; unmatched junction bases: 10. Per the germline V gene, CDR1 is ENHRY and CDR2 is SYGVKD. The CDR3 covers 17 residues. The CDR3 DNA is TGTGCCATCAGCCGACTAGCGGGAGATTCAAATTACAATGAGCAGTTCTTC. Its translation: CAISRLAGDSNYNEQFF.

The J gene is TRBJ2-1, the V gene TRBV7-2; 8 bases agree with TRBD1. V lost 5 bases to trimming and J lost 2 bases; unmatched junction nucleotides: 5. This CDR3 region has 15 residues. Germline CDR1 SGHTA, CDR2 FQGNSA. The CDR3 sequence is CASSKDRGTYNEQFF. In nucleotides, the CDR3 is TGTGCCAGCAGCAAAGACAGGGGTACCTACAATGAGCAGTTCTTC.

This clone was found a few times. The chain has TRBV13 and TRBJ2-2; 7 bases map to TRBD1. The CDR3 consists of 16 residues. V shed 6 bases, J shed 3 bases, and the junction held 10 bases outside the gene matches. The germline V gene has CDR1 PRHDT and CDR2 FYEKMQ (reference sequence). The CDR3 DNA reads TGTGCCAGCAGACAGACACCAGGGGGATACACCGGGGAGCTGTTTTTT. It codes for CASRQTPGGYTGELFF.

This chain joins TRBV11-2 and TRBJ1-1; D is perhaps TRBD1 (5 bases). CDR1 is SGHAT, CDR2 FQNNGV, per germline. The CDR3 extends over 13 amino acids. The V gene lost 5 bases and the J gene lost 4 bases, with 11 bases spanning the gap. CDR3 protein: CASSPPGRTEAFF. The DNA of the CDR3 is TGTGCCAGCAGCCCGCCAGGGCGCACTGAAGCTTTCTTT.

This clone appeared once. The rearrangement joins TRBV4-2 to TRBJ2-3; no firm D call. CDR1 LGHNA and CDR2 YNFKEQ come from the germline V gene. With 0 bases removed from V and 0 bases from J, the gap between germline ends came to 13 bases. The CDR3 has 17 residues. CDR3 sequence: CASSQDLPGPSTDTQYF. CDR3 coding DNA: TGTGCCAGCAGCCAAGATCTTCCAGGCCCTAGCACAGATACGCAGTATTTT.

CDR3 nucleotide sequence: TGTGCCAGCAGCCTTGACAGTAACTATGGCTACACCTTC. Translating gives CASSLDSNYGYTF. The rearrangement links TRBV11-3 to TRBJ1-2, with D perhaps matching TRBD1 (5 bases). Germline V gene sequence: CDR1 SGHNT, CDR2 YENEEA. Deletions cut 5 bases from V and 1 base from J, with 8 bases between. This CDR3 comprises 13 residues.

CDR3 amino acids: CASSTPDRGVANSNQPQHF. The CDR3 DNA reads TGCGCCAGCAGCACCCCAGACAGGGGGGTAGCTAATAGCAATCAGCCCCAGCATTTT. The chain carries TRBV5-1 and TRBJ1-5; TRBD1 aligns across 9 bases. In germline, CDR1 is SGHRS, CDR2 YFSETQ. This CDR3 has 19 residues. Trimming removed 4 bases from V and 0 bases from J; junction bases left unmatched: 14.

Only one count was recorded for this clone. The V call is TRBV4-3, the J call TRBJ1-5; 8 nucleotides align to TRBD1. Germline V gene lookup returns CDR1 LGHNA and CDR2 YSLEER. The CDR3 spans 14 residues. V shed 0 bases, J shed 7 bases, and the junction held 2 bases outside the gene matches. The CDR3: CASSQDTGGQPQHF. DNA for the CDR3: TGCGCCAGCAGCCAAGATACAGGGGGACAGCCCCAGCATTTT.